This is a list of T cell receptor beta chains from one sample in a study of OX40 agonist ivuxolimab in advanced cancers. Sequencing was performed with immunoSEQ multiplex PCR; in TCRdb, only in-frame clones are kept and a portion is missing. This table has about 38,000 clones, less than 85% appearing once. Sequenced here: CD4+ or CD8+ T cells sorted from blood, sampled in a trial of the OX40 agonist ivuxolimab. These receptors came from an adult with an advanced solid tumor such as melanoma, head and neck, liver or kidney cancer. The conserved cysteine and the conserved F or W are not part of the CDR3 here.

J gene,V gene,CDR3 protein
TRBJ1-6,TRBV19,ASSIIRSPLLTTSLSLH
TRBJ1-5,TRBV9,ASSIGTGGFGPQH
TRBJ1-4,TRBV5-1,ASSLVIGTNEKLF
TRBJ1-2,TRBV15,ATSRDSNGYT
TRBJ1-6,TRBV12-2,ASRLALGFNSPLH
TRBJ1-1,TRBV10-3,AISPQGGTEAF
TRBJ1-5,TRBV10-3,AISESSKGQGSSNQPQH
TRBJ2-2,TRBV13,ASSLGLAGYTGELF
TRBJ1-1,TRBV7-9,ASSRWGGKDTEAF
TRBJ2-3,TRBV10-1,ASSELAGVPDTQY
TRBJ2-7,TRBV9,ASSVVGQGEQY
TRBJ2-7,TRBV27,ASRGTFNSYEQY
TRBJ1-2,TRBV9,ASSVGSVYGYT
TRBJ2-7,TRBV4-3,ASSQAAGGPYEQY
TRBJ1-1,TRBV2,ASNTGPNTEAF
TRBJ1-2,TRBV5-6,ASSLEDRGPGYT
TRBJ2-7,TRBV5-1,ASSLGAADYEQY
TRBJ2-6,TRBV5-1,ASSLGAVGGANVLT
TRBJ1-5,TRBV29-1,SVGDGNQPQH
TRBJ1-5,TRBV19,ASSIIAGGQPQH
TRBJ1-1,TRBV6-5,ASSYSTGVAF
TRBJ2-7,TRBV9,ASSPWTSGPYEQY
TRBJ1-5,TRBV6-5,ASSTGGGQPQH
TRBJ2-1,TRBV29-1,SVEGPVRSSYNEQF
TRBJ2-3,TRBV19,ASSISRRLVSTDTQY
TRBJ2-3,TRBV7-9,ASSPWTSGTDTQY
TRBJ2-7,TRBV5-1,ASSIAGLVTYEQY
TRBJ1-2,TRBV27,ASSLQANYGYT
TRBJ1-2,TRBV18,ASFLSGYGYT
TRBJ1-5,TRBV6-1,ASSDGLGEGPGQSQH
TRBJ1-1,TRBV5-4,ASSLAGQGPEAF
TRBJ2-6,TRBV15,ATSRSYEVSGANVLT
TRBJ2-1,TRBV11-2,ASSPRGLAGANEQF
TRBJ1-3,TRBV19,ATSWGFSGNTIY
TRBJ2-7,TRBV6-6,ASSYGTLASYEQY
TRBJ2-7,TRBV10-3,AIRVSGTYEQY
TRBJ2-2,TRBV10-2,ASSDLAGGLREELF
TRBJ2-1,TRBV10-1,ASRQPDYNEQF
TRBJ2-5,TRBV19,ASSGGGLAGSQETQY
TRBJ1-1,TRBV27,ASSLGGRYTEAF
TRBJ1-5,TRBV30,AWSALTAGNQPQH
TRBJ2-7,TRBV4-2,ASSQVPDSPLDEQY
TRBJ1-1,TRBV10-3,AISSGFRETEAF
TRBJ1-4,TRBV6-5,ASSPLFGNEKLF
TRBJ1-2,TRBV27,ASSLATGGNFGYT
TRBJ2-7,TRBV9,ASSVGLGAGVFGEQY
TRBJ2-7,TRBV5-4,ASSSSGRLNYEQY
TRBJ1-5,TRBV5-6,ASNLAGHSNQPQH
TRBJ2-2,TRBV11-2,ASSLRDTKYGELF
TRBJ2-5,TRBV30,AWGEETQY
TRBJ2-2,TRBV19,ASSMGLAGVPGELF